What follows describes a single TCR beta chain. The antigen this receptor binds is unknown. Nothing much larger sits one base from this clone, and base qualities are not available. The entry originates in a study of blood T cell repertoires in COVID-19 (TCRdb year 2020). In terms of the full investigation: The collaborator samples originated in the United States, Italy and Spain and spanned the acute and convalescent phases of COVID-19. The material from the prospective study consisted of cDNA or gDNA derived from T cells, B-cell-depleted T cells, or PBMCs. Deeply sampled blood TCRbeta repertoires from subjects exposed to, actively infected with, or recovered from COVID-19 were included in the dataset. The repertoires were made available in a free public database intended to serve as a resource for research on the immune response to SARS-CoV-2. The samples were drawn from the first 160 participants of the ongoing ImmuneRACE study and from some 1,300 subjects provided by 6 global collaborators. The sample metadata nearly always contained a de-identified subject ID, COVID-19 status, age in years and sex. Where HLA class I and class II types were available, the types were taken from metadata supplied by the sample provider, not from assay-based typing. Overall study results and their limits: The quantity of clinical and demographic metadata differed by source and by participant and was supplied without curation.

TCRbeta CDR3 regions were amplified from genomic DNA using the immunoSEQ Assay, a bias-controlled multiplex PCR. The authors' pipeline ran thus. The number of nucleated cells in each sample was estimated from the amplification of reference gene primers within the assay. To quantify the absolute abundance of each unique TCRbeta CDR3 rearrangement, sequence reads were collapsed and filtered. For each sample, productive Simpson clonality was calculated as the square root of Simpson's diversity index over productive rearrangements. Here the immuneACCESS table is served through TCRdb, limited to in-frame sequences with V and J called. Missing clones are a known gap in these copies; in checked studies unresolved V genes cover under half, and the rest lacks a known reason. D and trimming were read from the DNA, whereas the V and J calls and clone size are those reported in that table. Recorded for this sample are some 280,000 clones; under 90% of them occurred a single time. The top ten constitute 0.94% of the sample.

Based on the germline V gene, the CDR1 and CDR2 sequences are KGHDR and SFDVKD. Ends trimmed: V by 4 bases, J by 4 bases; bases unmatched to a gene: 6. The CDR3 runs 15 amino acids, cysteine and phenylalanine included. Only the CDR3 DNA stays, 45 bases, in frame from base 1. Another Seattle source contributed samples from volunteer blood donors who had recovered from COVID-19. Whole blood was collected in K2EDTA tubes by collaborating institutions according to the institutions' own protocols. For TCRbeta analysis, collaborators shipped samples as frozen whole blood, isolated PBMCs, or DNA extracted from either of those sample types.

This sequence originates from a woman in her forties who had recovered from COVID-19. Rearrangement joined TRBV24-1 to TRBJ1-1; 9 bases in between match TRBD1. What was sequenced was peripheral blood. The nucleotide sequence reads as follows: TGTGCCACCAGTGAGGGACAGGGAGTGTCCACTGAAGCTTTCTTT. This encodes CATSEGQGVSTEAFF.